The next 27 T cell receptor beta chains were all read from a single sample in a study of blood T cell repertoires in COVID-19. TCRdb's copy holds only in-frame clones and misses some; the assay was immunoSEQ multiplex PCR. The sample has 280,000 or so clones, roughly 86% seen once. Sequenced sample: peripheral blood. These receptors were obtained from a woman aged 25 to 45 who had recovered from COVID-19.

To note about this clone: This same CDR3 is encoded by further DNA sequences in the sample. The chain recombines TRBV11-2 with TRBJ1-1; D is perhaps TRBD1 (5 bases). Deletions cut 1 base from V and 1 base from J, with 7 bases between. The CDR3 consists of 14 residues. The germline CDR1 and CDR2 sequences are SGHAT and FQNNGV. CDR3 DNA: TGTGCCAGCAGCTTAGGTCAGGGGAACACTGAAGCTTTCTTT. It is translated as CASSLGQGNTEAFF.

This clone was recorded a few times. The chain carries TRBV20-1 and TRBJ2-1; weak D call: TRBD2 (6 bases). Trimming shortened V by 7 bases and J by 9 bases, and 13 bases separated the two germline ends. Germline CDR1 and CDR2: DFQATT and SNEGSKA (reference sequence). This CDR3 comprises 11 residues. In DNA, the CDR3 is TGCAGTGTCGTACGGCGGGGTGAGCAGTTCTTC. Translating it yields CSVVRRGEQFF.

The CDR3 bases are TGTGCCAGCAGTTCGGGCAGACAAGGGGGCACTGAAGCTTTCTTT. It translates to CASSSGRQGGTEAFF. The rearrangement links TRBV5-5 to TRBJ1-1; a weak D match, TRBD1 (6 bases). The CDR3 totals 15 residues. Deletions cut 5 bases from V and 4 bases from J, with 18 bases between. Germline values: CDR1 SGHKS, CDR2 YYEKEE (reference sequence).

This chain connects TRBV2 to TRBJ1-1; TRBD1 matches 9 bases. The germline V gene encodes CDR1 SNHLY and CDR2 FYNNEI. V shed 1 base and J 5 bases; nucleotides not matched to a gene: 5. This CDR3 is built from 15 residues. The CDR3 DNA reads TGTGCCAGCAGTGAAGGACAGGGGGGGAGGACTGAAGCTTTCTTT. It translates to CASSEGQGGRTEAFF.

The chain has TRBV6-5 and TRBJ1-1; 10 bases line up with TRBD1. V shed 7 bases and J 7 bases; nucleotides not matched to a gene: 12. Germline V gives CDR1 MNHEY, CDR2 SVGAGI. CDR3 length: 15 amino acids. The CDR3 protein is CASTIAGTGAIEAFF. Written as DNA, the CDR3 is TGTGCCAGCACTATAGCCGGGACAGGGGCCATTGAAGCTTTCTTT.

The V gene is TRBV5-1, the J gene TRBJ1-6; 7 bases agree with TRBD1. The CDR3 length is 17 residues. V shed 0 bases and J 7 bases; nucleotides not matched to a gene: 10. The germline CDR1 and CDR2 sequences are SGHRS and YFSETQ. CDR3 residues: CASSLADIRDRNSPLHF. CDR3 sequence (DNA): TGCGCCAGCAGCTTGGCCGATATCCGGGACAGAAATTCACCCCTCCACTTT.

The J gene is TRBJ1-2, the V gene TRBV24-1; 7 nucleotides agree with TRBD1. CDR1 KGHDR and CDR2 SFDVKD come from the germline V gene. V gave up 11 bases and J gave up 5 bases; unmatched junction bases: 7. The CDR3 length is 12 residues. CDR3 protein: CAIRDRGYGYTF. The CDR3 DNA reads TGTGCCATCAGGGACAGAGGTTATGGCTACACCTTC.

The chain links TRBV10-3 to TRBJ2-1; TRBD2 aligns across 8 bases. Germline-derived CDR1 and CDR2 are ENHRY and SYGVKD. The CDR3 sequence is 17 residues long. V trimming: 3 bases; J trimming: 2 bases; junction bases outside the gene matches: 9. The CDR3 protein is CAISDISGGVTYNEQFF. The CDR3 region has the DNA TGTGCCATCAGTGATATATCGGGAGGGGTTACCTACAATGAGCAGTTCTTC.

The chain employs TRBV19 and TRBJ1-2, with D perhaps matching TRBD1 (5 bases). The CDR3 has 14 amino acids. V lost 9 bases, J lost 4 bases, and 18 bases lay in between. Germline CDR1 LNHDA, CDR2 SQIVND (reference sequence). CDR3 nucleotide sequence: TGTGCCAGCCAACCACTTACAGGCGTCTATGGCTACACCTTC. This gives the protein CASQPLTGVYGYTF.

This clone was recorded once. The rearrangement uses TRBV14 and TRBJ2-3; a weak D match, TRBD2 (6 bases). Germline CDR1 reads SGHDN; CDR2 reads FVKESK. The CDR3 contains 17 residues. Trimming took off 0 bases at V and 2 bases at J, with 15 bases between the two ends. CDR3 bases: TGTGCCAGCAGCCAAGAGGCCAGCGGGTTCTACACAGATACGCAGTATTTT. Encoded protein: CASSQEASGFYTDTQYF.

The chain couples TRBV11-2 to TRBJ1-6, with D possibly matching TRBD1 (5 bases). Trimming removed 0 bases at V and 8 bases at J, with 11 bases between. The CDR3 length is 15 residues. CDR1 and CDR2 (germline): SGHAT, FQNNGV. In nucleotides, the CDR3 is TGTGCCAGCAGCTTAGATCATGGGGGGGATTCACCCCTCCACTTT. This gives the protein CASSLDHGGDSPLHF.

V gene TRBV7-9 combines with J gene TRBJ1-2; D may be TRBD1 (6 bases). The ends were cut back, 2 bases at V and 5 bases at J, with 15 bases in the middle. The CDR3 is 15 residues long. The germline CDR1 and CDR2 sequences are SEHNR and FQNEAQ (reference sequence). CDR3 in DNA: TGTGCCAGCAGCTTATTAGGACAGTGGGAATATGGCTACACCTTC. It encodes CASSLLGQWEYGYTF.

The rearrangement joins TRBV19 to TRBJ1-1; D not resolved. The V end was cut by 7 bases, the J end by 4 bases, with 10 bases between. CDR3 size: 12 residues. CDR1 LNHDA and CDR2 SQIVND come from the germline V gene (reference sequence). CDR3 DNA: TGTGCCAGTAAAATGGCCAGCACTGAAGCTTTCTTT. Residues: CASKMASTEAFF.

The gene calls are TRBV7-2 and TRBJ1-6, with TRBD1 identical over 11 bases. The length of the CDR3 is 14 residues. V was pared by 5 bases and J by 10 bases, with 4 bases of the junction left unmatched. The germline gives CDR1 SGHTA, CDR2 FQGNSA. CDR3 sequence: CASSPGTGGSPLHF. In nucleotides, the CDR3 is TGTGCCAGCAGCCCCGGGACAGGGGGATCACCCCTCCACTTT. The whole variable domain, remainder taken from reference TRBV7-2 and TRBJ1-6, is GAGVSQSPSNKVTEKGKDVELRCDPISGHTALYWYRQSLGQGLEFLIYFQGNSAPDKSGLPSDRFSAERTGGSVSTLTIQRTQQEDSAVYLCASSPGTGGSPLHFGNGTRLTVT.

The V and J genes are TRBV5-6 and TRBJ2-7, with TRBD2 as a possible D gene (6 bases). Per the germline V gene, CDR1 is SGHDT and CDR2 is YYEEEE. CDR3 length equals 14 residues. The germline V and J ends were trimmed by 6 bases and 6 bases, with 19 bases remaining between them. CDR3 bases: TGTGCCAGCACCGGCGGGGTAGCCCAAGGCGAGCAGTACTTC. Translating gives CASTGGVAQGEQYF.

This clone appeared once. The chain has TRBV19 and TRBJ2-7; possible D gene TRBD1, 5 bases. Deletions cut 3 bases from V and 7 bases from J, with 13 bases between. CDR1 and CDR2 (germline): LNHDA, SQIVND (reference sequence). CDR3 length: 13 amino acids. CDR3 residues: CASSMSEWTEQYF. DNA for the CDR3: TGTGCCAGTAGTATGAGTGAGTGGACAGAGCAGTACTTC.

The chain couples TRBV7-2 to TRBJ2-1; TRBD2 is a possible D gene (6 bases). CDR3 length: 15 amino acids. From germline, CDR1 is SGHTA and CDR2 FQGNSA. V was clipped by 8 bases and J by 2 bases, with 16 bases between them. This CDR3 reads CASGSEAGTYNEQFF. CDR3 in DNA: TGTGCCAGCGGTTCCGAGGCGGGAACCTACAATGAGCAGTTCTTC.

The chain carries TRBV12-3 or TRBV12-4 and TRBJ1-3; D gene unclear. The CDR3 sequence is 13 residues long. V was shortened by 7 bases and J by 4 bases, with 11 bases between the two germline ends. As DNA, the CDR3 is TGTGCCAGCACTTTGACGGGAGGAAACACCATATATTTT. It codes for CASTLTGGNTIYF.

The rearrangement joins TRBV6-2 or TRBV6-3 to TRBJ2-7, with 13 bases lining up with TRBD2. The CDR3 is 16 residues long. CDR1 MNHEY and CDR2 SVGEGT come from the germline V gene. V lost 6 bases and J lost 4; bases outside the gene matches: 9. The CDR3 region is CASSLQATSGRYEQYF. The CDR3 bases are TGTGCCAGCAGCCTCCAGGCGACTAGCGGGAGGTACGAGCAGTACTTC.

A note on this clone: Other DNA sequences in this sample translate to the same CDR3. The gene calls are TRBV5-1 and TRBJ1-4, with TRBD1 identical over 8 bases. The CDR3 length is 14 residues. J lost 7 bases, V lost 0 bases, and 2 bases had no gene match. The germline CDR1 and CDR2 sequences are SGHRS and YFSETQ. The CDR3 region has the DNA TGCGCCAGCAGCTTGGGACAGGGGAGTGAAAAACTGTTTTTT. It is translated as CASSLGQGSEKLFF.

CDR3 sequence: CATSDQGAGGNTEAFF. CDR3 sequence (DNA): TGTGCCACCAGTGATCAGGGGGCTGGTGGGAACACTGAAGCTTTCTTT. This chain joins TRBV24-1 and TRBJ1-1; TRBD1 aligns across 8 bases. The CDR3 runs to 16 residues. Germline loops: CDR1 KGHDR, CDR2 SFDVKD. V lost 3 bases to trimming and J lost 1 base; unmatched junction nucleotides: 6.

This clone was counted once. CDR3 residues: CASILQGAPNEKLFF. DNA for the CDR3: TGTGCCAGCATTCTACAGGGGGCGCCTAATGAAAAACTGTTTTTT. The rearrangement links TRBV2 to TRBJ1-4; 9 bases agree with TRBD1. The CDR3 covers 15 residues. The V gene end was trimmed by 7 bases and the J gene end by 3 bases; junction bases not matched to a gene: 6. Per the germline V gene, CDR1 is SNHLY and CDR2 is FYNNEI.

The chain combines TRBV5-5 with TRBJ2-3, with 15 bases fitting TRBD2. With V trimmed by 5 bases and J by 9 bases, 10 bases remained unmatched. The CDR3 is 16 residues long. Germline CDR1 SGHKS, CDR2 YYEKEE (reference sequence). The CDR3 loop reads CASSSWTSGGDWTQYF. For the CDR3, the DNA is TGTGCCAGCAGTTCGTGGACTAGCGGGGGGGATTGGACGCAGTATTTT.

The J gene is TRBJ2-1, the V gene TRBV11-2; 8 bases match TRBD1. The CDR3 consists of 15 residues. V dropped 5 bases and J dropped 6; count of bases not matched to a gene: 9. The germline gives CDR1 SGHAT, CDR2 FQNNGV. CDR3 coding DNA: TGTGCCAGCAGCGTTCAGGACAGGGTAGGCAATGAGCAGTTCTTC. Residues: CASSVQDRVGNEQFF.

This chain uses TRBV5-1 with TRBJ1-4; D not resolved. CDR3 length equals 14 residues. Trimming took off 0 bases at V and 11 bases at J, with 14 bases between the two ends. Per the germline V gene, CDR1 is SGHRS and CDR2 is YFSETQ. CDR3 sequence (DNA): TGCGCCAGCAGCTTGGGGACTTATGGTGACAAACTGTTTTTT. Its protein product is CASSLGTYGDKLFF.

V usage is TRBV28 and J usage is TRBJ1-6, with no clear D. Germline loops: CDR1 MDHEN, CDR2 SYDVKM. This CDR3 region has 13 residues. V was shortened by 10 bases and J by 0 bases, with 7 bases between the two germline ends. Here the CDR3 reads CATKSSYNSPLHF. The CDR3 DNA sequence: TGTGCCACCAAGAGCTCCTATAATTCACCCCTCCACTTT. Looking up the rest from reference TRBV28 and TRBJ1-6 gives the full variable domain: DVKVTQSSRYLVKRTGEKVFLECVQDMDHENMFWYRQDPGLGLRLIYFSYDVKMKEKGDIPEGYSVSREKKERFSLILESASTNQTSMYLCATKSSYNSPLHFGNGTRLTVT.

The V call is TRBV6-6, the J call TRBJ1-2; TRBD1 agrees at 7 bases. V was clipped by 2 bases and J by 2 bases; unmatched bases: 5. CDR3 length: 15 amino acids. CDR1 and CDR2 (germline): MNHNY, SVGAGI (reference sequence). The CDR3 DNA is TGTGCCAGCAGTTACCTAGGGGGCGTCAACTATGGCTACACCTTC. It specifies CASSYLGGVNYGYTF.